These 20 T cell receptor beta chains were sequenced from one sample in a study of T cell changes during pregnancy in multiple sclerosis. Clones were read by immunoSEQ multiplex PCR, and TCRdb kept only the in-frame ones, dropping some. Seen here are tens of thousands of clones, about nine tenths observed once, and the top ten hold under 0.5%. This sample comprised CD4+ T cells from peripheral blood mononuclear cells, obtained in the second trimester of pregnancy. Receptors originate from a female donor in good health, enrolled as a control in a pregnancy study.

This chain connects TRBV5-1 to TRBJ2-7, with TRBD2 matching 16 bases. Germline CDR1 is SGHRS and CDR2 is YFSETQ. The trim removed 5 bases at V and 4 bases at J, leaving 6 bases unmatched. This CDR3 contains 16 residues. The CDR3 DNA sequence: TGCGCCAGCAGATCCGGGACTAGCGGGAGGGTTTACGAGCAGTACTTC. This gives the protein CASRSGTSGRVYEQYF.

V and J are TRBV11-2 and TRBJ2-3; 9 bases are a match to TRBD2. This CDR3 is built from 16 residues. Per the germline V gene, CDR1 is SGHAT and CDR2 is FQNNGV. V lost 6 bases, J lost 7 bases, and 14 bases stayed unmatched. The CDR3 is CASRRGRGGRENTQYF. The CDR3 DNA reads as TGTGCCAGCAGAAGGGGGCGGGGGGGCCGCGAAAATACGCAGTATTTT.

A remark on this clone: One end of the junction fails to match germline, which may point to a read error. The CDR3 here is CASRLAANEKLFF. CDR3 bases: TGTGCCAGCAGGTTGGCAGCGAATGAAAAACTGTTTTTT. The V call is TRBV5-6, the J call TRBJ1-4; D unclear. The CDR3 totals 13 residues. Looked up from germline, CDR1 is SGHDT and CDR2 is YYEEEE.

J is TRBJ2-6 and V is TRBV4-2; 11 nucleotides match TRBD2. The junction had 10 bases not matched to a gene; V was cut back by 7 bases and J by 2 bases. This CDR3 is 18 amino acids long. CDR1 and CDR2 from the germline V gene are LGHNA and YNFKEQ. The CDR3 spells CASNQGYSGGAGANVLTF. The CDR3 DNA sequence: TGTGCCAGCAACCAGGGGTATAGCGGGGGGGCTGGGGCCAACGTCCTGACTTTC.

The chain is built from TRBV16 and TRBJ2-1, with 9 bases fitting TRBD2. With 2 bases clipped from V and 7 bases from J, the junction kept 6 bases outside the gene matches. The CDR3 has 15 amino acids. Germline-derived CDR1 and CDR2 are KGHSY and FQNENV. CDR3 sequence reads: CASSQELAGPNEQFF. CDR3 coding DNA: TGTGCCAGCAGCCAAGAACTAGCGGGTCCAAATGAGCAGTTCTTC.

This sequence joins TRBV7-2 and TRBJ2-3; 11 nucleotides align to TRBD2. This CDR3 region has 16 residues. Trimming cost V 5 bases and J 0 bases; bases outside gene matches: 4. Germline CDR1 SGHTA, CDR2 FQGNSA. Written as DNA, the CDR3 is TGTGCCAGCAGCGCCCGACTAGCGGGGAGCACAGATACGCAGTATTTT. It yields the protein CASSARLAGSTDTQYF.

The CDR3 region has the DNA TGTGCCAGCAGCCCGCAGACAGGAGATAATTCACCCCTCCACTTT. Translated: CASSPQTGDNSPLHF. This chain links TRBV4-2 with TRBJ1-6; D is perhaps TRBD1 (6 bases). The CDR3 consists of 15 residues. Trimming cost V 4 bases and J 5 bases, with 12 bases left between them. Germline CDR1 LGHNA, CDR2 YNFKEQ.

This clone was observed a few times. The chain joins TRBV5-4 to TRBJ2-4; possibly TRBD1 for D (5 bases). The CDR3 contains 15 residues. Germline V lookup: CDR1 SGHNT, CDR2 YYREEE (reference sequence). Trimming cost V 0 bases and J 4 bases, with 11 bases left between them. The DNA for the CDR3 is TGTGCCAGCAGCTTGGGACAGTCCTCAAAAAACATTCAGTACTTC. Its protein is CASSLGQSSKNIQYF.

J is TRBJ2-3 and V is TRBV29-1; TRBD1 is a possible D gene (6 bases). The V gene lost 6 bases and the J gene lost 3 bases, with 7 bases spanning the gap. The germline V gene has CDR1 SQVTM and CDR2 ANQGSEA. This CDR3 comprises 11 residues. Written as DNA, the CDR3 is TGCAGCGTCCAGGGGACAGATACGCAGTATTTT. Encoded protein: CSVQGTDTQYF.

This clone has a single count. The chain employs TRBV9 and TRBJ2-1; 8 bases align to TRBD2. Germline V lookup: CDR1 SGDLS, CDR2 YYNGEE. This CDR3 spans 15 amino acids. The V segment lost 0 bases and the J segment 4 bases; nucleotides outside the gene matches: 3. The CDR3 region is CASSVVAGPYNEQFF. The CDR3 DNA is TGTGCCAGCAGCGTAGTAGCGGGACCTTACAATGAGCAGTTCTTC.

The chain carries TRBV7-2 and TRBJ2-1, with a weak D call TRBD1 (5 bases). V shed 1 base and J shed 7 bases, with 8 bases lying between them. The germline V gene has CDR1 SGHTA and CDR2 FQGNSA. The CDR3 sequence is 13 residues long. CDR3 sequence (DNA): TGTGCCAGCAGCTTAGGGACACCGAATGAGCAGTTCTTC. This translates into CASSLGTPNEQFF.

The chain carries TRBV14 and TRBJ2-1; D is possibly TRBD2 (6 bases). The V and J ends lost 0 bases and 0 bases respectively, with 9 bases between them. CDR3 length: 16 amino acids. Germline CDR1 reads SGHDN; CDR2 reads FVKESK. CDR3 sequence: CASSQDAGSSYNEQFF. The CDR3 nucleotides are TGTGCCAGCAGCCAAGATGCGGGGAGCTCCTACAATGAGCAGTTCTTC.

The chain links TRBV2 to TRBJ1-5, with D uncertain. Germline values: CDR1 SNHLY, CDR2 FYNNEI. The CDR3 has 14 residues. V lost 7 bases to trimming and J lost 0 bases, with 10 bases between them. CDR3 in DNA: TGTGCCAGCAATGTCTTCTATAGCAATCAGCCCCAGCATTTT. Its protein product is CASNVFYSNQPQHF.

This rearrangement joins TRBV6-5 to TRBJ2-7; 7 bases line up with TRBD1. CDR1 is MNHEY and CDR2 is SVGAGI in the germline V gene. There are 13 residues in the CDR3. The V segment lost 2 bases and the J segment 7 bases; nucleotides outside the gene matches: 5. The DNA of the CDR3 is TGTGCCAGCAGTTACCCTGCAGGGGGAGAGCAGTACTTC. Its protein product is CASSYPAGGEQYF.

This chain connects TRBV7-9 to TRBJ2-7; 9 positions match TRBD1. V was clipped by 5 bases and J by 5 bases; unmatched bases: 13. Germline V gene data show CDR1 as SEHNR and CDR2 as FQNEAQ (reference sequence). This CDR3 has 16 residues. In DNA form, the CDR3 reads TGTGCCAGCAGCCCGGGAACAGGGGGCAGGGTCCACGAGCAGTACTTC. Its protein product is CASSPGTGGRVHEQYF.

The CDR3 loop reads CASSYEPGTNYGYTF. The DNA for the CDR3 is TGTGCCAGCAGCTACGAACCAGGGACTAACTATGGCTACACCTTC. V usage is TRBV5-6 and J usage is TRBJ1-2; D is perhaps TRBD1 (5 bases). Trimming took 3 bases from V and 0 from J, leaving 12 bases between them. Germline V gene data show CDR1 as SGHDT and CDR2 as YYEEEE. The CDR3 sequence is 15 residues long.

As concerns this clone: One junction end does not reproduce the germline sequence, and a read error may be involved. This rearrangement joins TRBV11-2 to TRBJ2-3, with a tentative D call TRBD2 (5 bases). The CDR3 length is 15 residues. The germline V gene encodes CDR1 SGHAT and CDR2 FQNNGV. The CDR3 loop reads CASRMGWASIDTQYF. The CDR3 coding sequence is TGTGCCAGCAGGATGGGCTGGGCTAGCATAGATACGCAGTATTTT.

The chain carries TRBV2 and TRBJ2-5; 15 positions agree with TRBD2. The CDR3 has 16 amino acids. The germline gives CDR1 SNHLY, CDR2 FYNNEI. Trimming cost V 7 bases and J 3 bases; bases outside gene matches: 6. CDR3 nucleotides: TGTGCCAGCAATCCCTGGACTAGCGGGAGGGAAGAGACCCAGTACTTC. It encodes CASNPWTSGREETQYF.

The chain links TRBV28 to TRBJ2-5; possibly TRBD1 for D (8 bases). Germline CDR1 MDHEN, CDR2 SYDVKM. Trimming cost V 5 bases and J 2 bases, with 21 bases left between them. The CDR3 is made up of 17 amino acids. The CDR3 loop is CASSILRTGRGQETQYF. DNA for the CDR3: TGTGCCAGCAGTATCTTGCGGACAGGGAGGGGGCAAGAGACCCAGTACTTC.

This sequence joins TRBV5-4 and TRBJ2-1, with TRBD2 matching 7 bases. This CDR3 comprises 12 residues. CDR1 and CDR2 (germline): SGHNT, YYREEE (reference sequence). With 4 bases clipped from V and 10 bases from J, the junction kept 5 bases outside the gene matches. CDR3 sequence reads: CASSTAGVEQFF. DNA for the CDR3: TGTGCCAGCAGCACTGCGGGGGTAGAGCAGTTCTTC. Drawing the rest from reference TRBV5-4 and TRBJ2-1, the complete variable domain is ETGVTQSPTHLIKTRGQQVTLRCSSQSGHNTVSWYQQALGQGPQFIFQYYREEENGRGNFPPRFSGLQFPNYSSELNVNALELDDSALYLCASSTAGVEQFFGPGTRLTVL.